Listed below are T cell receptor beta chains from one sample, sequenced in a study of T cells in narcolepsy. Clones were read by immunoSEQ multiplex PCR, and TCRdb kept only the in-frame ones, dropping some. The repertoire holds some 25,000 clones, approximately 85% seen once, with 1.3% in the top ten. Material: CD45RA- memory CD4+ T cells from PBMCs. The source of these receptors is a human donor with narcolepsy. Both conserved end residues are part of each CDR3. Each record gives: clone size, V gene, J gene, D gene, CDR3 protein, CDR3 DNA. A D gene is named only where the DNA matches it firmly. Clone size is not always given. Where it is, it says once, few, many or a class for expanded clones.

>-|TRBV7-6|TRBJ2-7|TRBD2
CASRPPGLAGGEQYF
TGTGCCAGCAGGCCTCCGGGACTAGCGGGAGGGGAGCAGTACTTC
>few|TRBV10-3|TRBJ1-3|-
CAISVSRGKNTIYF
TGTGCCATCAGTGTCAGCCGCGGCAAGAACACCATATATTTT
>-|TRBV15|TRBJ2-2|-
CATSRVTGTQNTGELFF
TGTGCCACCAGCAGAGTAACCGGGACTCAGAACACCGGGGAGCTGTTTTTT
>-|TRBV28|TRBJ1-5|TRBD1
CASAPGTGDNQPQHF
TGTGCCAGCGCTCCCGGGACAGGGGACAATCAGCCCCAGCATTTT
>-|TRBV11-2|TRBJ2-3|-
CASSSLTDRTDTQYF
TGTGCCAGCAGCTCATTGACAGATCGGACAGATACGCAGTATTTT
>-|TRBV27|TRBJ1-2|TRBD1
CASSLMGQNYGYTF
TGTGCCAGCAGTTTAATGGGACAGAACTATGGCTACACCTTC
>-|TRBV19|TRBJ2-7|TRBD2
CATSRDYNYEQYF
TGTGCCACAAGCCGGGACTACAATTACGAGCAGTACTTC
>-|TRBV5-4|TRBJ1-2|-
CASSLDRQSYGYTF
TGTGCCAGCAGCTTGGACAGACAGTCCTATGGCTACACCTTC
>once|TRBV5-6|TRBJ2-4|-
CASSLGDTRLAKNIQYF
TGTGCCAGCAGCTTGGGGGACACCAGGCTAGCCAAAAACATTCAGTACTTC
>-|TRBV5-1|TRBJ1-6|-
CASSLFTDNSPLHF
TGCGCCAGCAGCTTATTCACAGATAATTCACCCCTCCACTTT
>-|TRBV5-1|TRBJ2-5|TRBD1
CASSPTGGGGETQYF
TGCGCCAGCAGCCCGACAGGGGGCGGTGGGGAGACCCAGTACTTC
>-|TRBV27|TRBJ2-1|-
CASSLSGNSYNEQFF
TGTGCCAGCAGTTTGTCCGGGAATTCCTACAATGAGCAGTTCTTC
>-|TRBV7-8|TRBJ2-5|-
CASSLAGASGETQYF
TGTGCCAGCAGCTTAGCAGGGGCGTCTGGAGAGACCCAGTACTTC
>-|TRBV2|TRBJ2-3|TRBD2
CASKGLAGPLDTQYF
TGTGCCAGCAAGGGACTAGCGGGGCCATTGGATACGCAGTATTTT
>-|TRBV28|TRBJ2-7|TRBD1
CASSIGTGDEQYF
TGTGCCAGCAGTATCGGGACAGGGGACGAGCAGTACTTC
>-|TRBV5-1|TRBJ2-5|-
CASSMGVSGVQETQYF
TGCGCCAGCAGCATGGGAGTCTCGGGGGTACAAGAGACCCAGTACTTC
>-|TRBV2|TRBJ2-3|TRBD2
CASSEARLLAGSTDTQYF
TGTGCCAGCAGTGAAGCAAGGCTGCTAGCGGGAAGCACAGATACGCAGTATTTT
>-|TRBV5-6|TRBJ1-3|-
CASSLTASDTIYF
TGTGCCAGCAGCCTCACTGCGTCGGACACCATATATTTT
>-|TRBV14|TRBJ2-3|-
CASSQEAALVDTQYF
TGTGCCAGCAGCCAAGAGGCGGCTTTGGTAGATACGCAGTATTTT
>-|TRBV27|TRBJ2-1|-
CASSRSGNSYNEQFF
TGTGCCAGCAGTCGTAGCGGTAACTCCTACAATGAGCAGTTCTTC
>-|TRBV11-3|TRBJ2-3|-
CASSLGVGKDTQYF
TGTGCCAGCAGCCTAGGGGTGGGCAAAGATACGCAGTATTTT
>-|TRBV27|TRBJ2-7|TRBD2
CASKRGDYEQYF
TGTGCCAGCAAACGGGGGGACTACGAGCAGTACTTC
>-|TRBV11-3|TRBJ1-5|-
CASSQGSDSNQPQHF
TGTGCCAGCAGTCAGGGGTCGGATAGCAATCAGCCCCAGCATTTT
>-|TRBV18|TRBJ2-2|TRBD2
CASSPISGRTFTGELFF
TGTGCCAGCTCACCAATTAGCGGGAGGACCTTTACCGGGGAGCTGTTTTTT
>-|TRBV5-1|TRBJ2-5|-
CASSLAPLARETQYF
TGCGCCAGCAGCTTGGCCCCTCTAGCAAGAGAGACCCAGTACTTC
>-|TRBV5-1|TRBJ2-1|TRBD2
CASSFIAGTSYNEQFF
TGCGCCAGCAGCTTTATAGCGGGAACCTCCTACAATGAGCAGTTCTTC
>-|TRBV9|TRBJ2-2|TRBD2
CASSVGLAGAGGELFF
TGTGCCAGCAGCGTAGGGCTAGCGGGAGCAGGCGGGGAGCTGTTTTTT
>-|TRBV29-1|TRBJ2-5|TRBD2
CSGGLAGEAQYF
TGCAGCGGAGGACTAGCGGGAGAGGCCCAGTACTTC
>-|TRBV21-1|TRBJ2-7|-
CASSTRDSGRNEQYF
TGTGCCAGCAGCACCCGGGACAGCGGCCGAAACGAGCAGTACTTC
>-|TRBV29-1|TRBJ1-2|-
CSVEDLGEGVGYTF
TGCAGCGTTGAAGATCTGGGGGAGGGAGTGGGCTACACCTTC
>once|TRBV18|TRBJ1-1|-
CASSPNTAADAEAFF
TGTGCCAGCTCACCAAATACAGCGGCGGACGCTGAAGCTTTCTTT
>-|TRBV7-8|TRBJ2-7|TRBD1
CASSDPGQGSHEQYF
TGTGCCAGCAGCGACCCTGGACAGGGATCCCACGAGCAGTACTTC
>-|TRBV7-8|TRBJ1-1|-
CASSSNTGFGSRVSEAFF
TGTGCCAGCAGCTCCAATACAGGGTTTGGGTCCCGGGTCTCTGAAGCTTTCTTT
>-|TRBV10-3|TRBJ2-6|-
CAISRESLAGANVLTF
TGTGCCATCAGCCGCGAGTCCCTTGCGGGGGCCAACGTCCTGACTTTC
>-|TRBV7-3|TRBJ2-7|-
CASSLQGGFEQYF
TGTGCCAGCAGCCTACAAGGCGGTTTCGAGCAGTACTTC
>-|TRBV6-5|TRBJ1-3|TRBD1
CASSFGTGAGNTIYF
TGTGCCAGCAGTTTCGGGACAGGGGCTGGAAACACCATATATTTT
>-|TRBV9|TRBJ2-7|-
CASSVATGETYEQYF
TGTGCCAGCAGCGTAGCTACCGGGGAAACCTACGAGCAGTACTTC
>-|TRBV11-2|TRBJ1-1|-
CASSLGGLRDTEAFF
TGTGCCAGCAGCTTAGGCGGTCTGAGGGACACTGAAGCTTTCTTT
>-|TRBV10-3|TRBJ1-4|TRBD1
CAISGKAGGREKLFF
TGTGCCATCAGCGGGAAGGCAGGGGGAAGGGAAAAACTGTTTTTT
>-|TRBV28|TRBJ1-2|-
CASSTTGDGYTF
TGTGCCAGCAGTACGACTGGCGATGGCTACACCTTC
>few|TRBV13|TRBJ1-3|-
CASSKGQQGGNTIYF
TGTGCCAGCAGCAAAGGGCAACAGGGTGGTAACACCATATATTTT
>-|TRBV18|TRBJ2-3|-
CASSPLGGSTDTQYF
TGTGCCAGCTCACCGTTGGGCGGGAGCACAGATACGCAGTATTTT
>-|TRBV2|TRBJ2-2|TRBD1
CASSDIRGRRTGELFF
TGTGCCAGCAGTGATATCAGGGGGCGACGGACCGGGGAGCTGTTTTTT
>-|TRBV5-1|TRBJ1-4|-
CASSFRNEKLFF
TGCGCCAGCAGCTTCAGGAATGAAAAACTGTTTTTT
>-|TRBV2|TRBJ2-7|TRBD1
CATGTGRGSGEQYF
TGTGCCACAGGGACAGGAAGGGGGTCGGGGGAGCAGTACTTC
>few|TRBV12-5|TRBJ2-1|TRBD2
CASGLTQLAGTYNEQFF
TGTGCTAGTGGTTTGACCCAGTTAGCGGGAACGTACAATGAGCAGTTCTTC